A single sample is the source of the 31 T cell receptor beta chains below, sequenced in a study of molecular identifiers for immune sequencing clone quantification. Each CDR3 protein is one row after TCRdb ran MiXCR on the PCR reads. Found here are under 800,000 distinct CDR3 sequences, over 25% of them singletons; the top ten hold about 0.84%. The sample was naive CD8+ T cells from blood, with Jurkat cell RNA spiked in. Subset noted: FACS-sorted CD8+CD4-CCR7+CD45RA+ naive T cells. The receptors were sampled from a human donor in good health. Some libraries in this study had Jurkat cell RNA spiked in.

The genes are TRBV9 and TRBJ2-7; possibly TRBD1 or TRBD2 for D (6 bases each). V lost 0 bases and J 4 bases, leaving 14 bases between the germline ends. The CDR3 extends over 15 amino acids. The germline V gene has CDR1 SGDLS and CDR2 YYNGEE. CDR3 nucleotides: TGTGCCAGCAGCGTAGGGGGGGCTGGTCGGTACGAGCAGTACTTC. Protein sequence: CASSVGGAGRYEQYF. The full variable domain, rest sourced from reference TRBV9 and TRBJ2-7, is DSGVTQTPKHLITATGQRVTLRCSPRSGDLSVYWYQQSLDQGLQFLIQYYNGEERAKGNILERFSAQQFPDLHSELNLSSLELGDSALYFCASSVGGAGRYEQYFGPGTRLTVT.

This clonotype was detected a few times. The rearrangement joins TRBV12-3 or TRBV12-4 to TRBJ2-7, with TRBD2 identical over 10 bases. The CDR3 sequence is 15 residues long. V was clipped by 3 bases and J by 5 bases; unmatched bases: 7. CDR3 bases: TGTGCCAGCAGTTTGAGCGGGAGGGAGGGCAACGAGCAGTACTTC. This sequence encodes CASSLSGREGNEQYF.

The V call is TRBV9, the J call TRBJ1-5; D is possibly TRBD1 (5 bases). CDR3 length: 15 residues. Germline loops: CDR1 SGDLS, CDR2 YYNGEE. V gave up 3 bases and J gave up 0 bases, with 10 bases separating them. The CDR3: CASSEDGTSNQPQHF. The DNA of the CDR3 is TGTGCCAGCAGCGAGGACGGGACTAGCAATCAGCCCCAGCATTTT.

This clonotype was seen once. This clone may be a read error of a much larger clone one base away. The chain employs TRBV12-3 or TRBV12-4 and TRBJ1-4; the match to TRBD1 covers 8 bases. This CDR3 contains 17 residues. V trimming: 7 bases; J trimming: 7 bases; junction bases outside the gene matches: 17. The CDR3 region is CASIAGAGGLDGEKLFF. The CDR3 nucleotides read TGTGCCAGCATAGCTGGGGCAGGGGGCTTGGACGGTGAAAAACTGTTTTTT.

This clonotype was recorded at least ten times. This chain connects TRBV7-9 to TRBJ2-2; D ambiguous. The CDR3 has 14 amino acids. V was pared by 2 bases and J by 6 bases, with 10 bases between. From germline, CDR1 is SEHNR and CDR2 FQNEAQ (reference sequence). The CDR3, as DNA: TGTGCCAGCAGCTTATCAGAGTTCGCCGGGGAGCTGTTTTTT. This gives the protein CASSLSEFAGELFF.

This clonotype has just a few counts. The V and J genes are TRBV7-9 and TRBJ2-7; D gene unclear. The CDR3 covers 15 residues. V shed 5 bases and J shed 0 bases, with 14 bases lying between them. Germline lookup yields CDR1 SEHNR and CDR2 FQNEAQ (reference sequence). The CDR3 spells CASSQLRLSSYEQYF. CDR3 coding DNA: TGTGCCAGCAGCCAACTCCGCTTGAGCTCCTACGAGCAGTACTTC. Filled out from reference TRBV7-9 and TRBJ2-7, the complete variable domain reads DTGVSQNPRHKITKRGQNVTFRCDPISEHNRLYWYRQTLGQGPEFLTYFQNEAQLEKSRLLSDRFSAERPKGSFSTLEIQRTEQGDSAMYLCASSQLRLSSYEQYFGPGTRLTVT.

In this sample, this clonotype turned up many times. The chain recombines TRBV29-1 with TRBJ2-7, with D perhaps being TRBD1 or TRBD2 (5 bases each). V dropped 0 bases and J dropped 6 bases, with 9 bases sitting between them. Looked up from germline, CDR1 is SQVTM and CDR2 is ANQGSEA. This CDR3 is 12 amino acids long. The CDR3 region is CSVEDSGAEQYF. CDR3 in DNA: TGCAGCGTTGAAGATTCCGGGGCCGAGCAGTACTTC.

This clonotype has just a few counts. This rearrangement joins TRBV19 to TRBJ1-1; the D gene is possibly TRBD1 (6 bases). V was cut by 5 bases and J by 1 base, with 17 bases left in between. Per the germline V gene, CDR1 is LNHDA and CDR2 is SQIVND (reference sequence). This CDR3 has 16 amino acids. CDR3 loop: CASSLHPGTSNTEAFF. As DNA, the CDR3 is TGTGCCAGTAGTCTCCACCCCGGGACATCGAACACTGAAGCTTTCTTT.

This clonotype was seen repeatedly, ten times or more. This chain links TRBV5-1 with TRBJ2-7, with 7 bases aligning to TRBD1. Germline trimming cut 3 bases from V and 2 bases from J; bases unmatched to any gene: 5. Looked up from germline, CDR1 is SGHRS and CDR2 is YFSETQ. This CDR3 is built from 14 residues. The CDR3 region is CASSSPGQTYEQYF. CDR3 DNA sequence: TGCGCCAGCAGCTCCCCGGGACAGACCTACGAGCAGTACTTC.

The CDR3 nucleotides read TGTGCCAGCAGCGAGAGGTACCAAGAGACCCAGTACTTC. This codes for CASSERYQETQYF. The chain links TRBV9 to TRBJ2-5, with D unresolved. Trimming took 3 bases from V and 0 from J, leaving 6 bases between them. The CDR3 is made up of 13 amino acids. Looked up from germline, CDR1 is SGDLS and CDR2 is YYNGEE.

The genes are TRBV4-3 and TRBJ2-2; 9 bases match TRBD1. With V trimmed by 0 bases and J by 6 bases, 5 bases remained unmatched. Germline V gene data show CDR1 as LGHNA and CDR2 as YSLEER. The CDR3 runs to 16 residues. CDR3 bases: TGCGCCAGCAGCCAAGATGGGACAGGGTATGCCGGGGAGCTGTTTTTT. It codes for CASSQDGTGYAGELFF.

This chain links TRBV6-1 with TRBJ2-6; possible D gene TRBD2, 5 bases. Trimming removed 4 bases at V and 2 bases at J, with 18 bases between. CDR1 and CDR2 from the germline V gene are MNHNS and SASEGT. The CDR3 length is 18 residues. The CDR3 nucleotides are TGTGCCAGCAGTGTTCTTAAGGGTGCGGGCCCTGGGGCCAACGTCCTGACTTTC. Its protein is CASSVLKGAGPGANVLTF.

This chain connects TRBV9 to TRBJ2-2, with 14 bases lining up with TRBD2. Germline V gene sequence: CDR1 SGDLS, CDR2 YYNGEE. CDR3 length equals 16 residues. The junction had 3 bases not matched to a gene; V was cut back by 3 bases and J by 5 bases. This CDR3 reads CASSAGTSGRTGELFF. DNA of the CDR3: TGTGCCAGCAGCGCAGGGACTAGCGGGAGAACCGGGGAGCTGTTTTTT.

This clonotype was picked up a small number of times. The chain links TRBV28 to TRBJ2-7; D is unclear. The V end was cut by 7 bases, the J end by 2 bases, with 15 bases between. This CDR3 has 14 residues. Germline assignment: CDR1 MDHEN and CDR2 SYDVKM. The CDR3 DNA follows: TGTGCCAGCAACGCCACCCCCCTAGCCTACGAGCAGTACTTC. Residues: CASNATPLAYEQYF.

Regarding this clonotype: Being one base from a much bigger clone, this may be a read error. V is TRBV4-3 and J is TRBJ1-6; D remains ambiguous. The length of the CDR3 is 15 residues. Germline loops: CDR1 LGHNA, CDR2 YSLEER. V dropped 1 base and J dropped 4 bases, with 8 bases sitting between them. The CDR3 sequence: CASSQGADYNSPLHF. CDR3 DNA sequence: TGCGCCAGCAGCCAAGGAGCAGATTATAATTCACCCCTCCACTTT.

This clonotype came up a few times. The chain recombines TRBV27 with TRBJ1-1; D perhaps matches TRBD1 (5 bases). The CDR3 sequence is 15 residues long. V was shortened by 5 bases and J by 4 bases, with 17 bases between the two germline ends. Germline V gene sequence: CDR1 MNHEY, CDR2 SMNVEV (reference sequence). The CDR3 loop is CASSPRAGRGTEAFF. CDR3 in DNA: TGTGCCAGCAGTCCCAGGGCAGGGAGGGGCACTGAAGCTTTCTTT.

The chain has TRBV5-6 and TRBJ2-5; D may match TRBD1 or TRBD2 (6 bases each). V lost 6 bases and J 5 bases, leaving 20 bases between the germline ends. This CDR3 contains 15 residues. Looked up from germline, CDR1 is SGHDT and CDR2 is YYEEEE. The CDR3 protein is CASKLRGGVWETQYF. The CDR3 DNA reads TGTGCCAGCAAACTCAGGGGAGGTGTCTGGGAGACCCAGTACTTC.

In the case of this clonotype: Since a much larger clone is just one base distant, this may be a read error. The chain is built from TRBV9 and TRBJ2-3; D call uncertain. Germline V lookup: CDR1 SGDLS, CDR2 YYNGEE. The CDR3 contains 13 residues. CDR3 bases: TGTGCCAGCAGCAACCAATACACAGATATGCAGTATTTT. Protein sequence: CASSNQYTDMQYF.

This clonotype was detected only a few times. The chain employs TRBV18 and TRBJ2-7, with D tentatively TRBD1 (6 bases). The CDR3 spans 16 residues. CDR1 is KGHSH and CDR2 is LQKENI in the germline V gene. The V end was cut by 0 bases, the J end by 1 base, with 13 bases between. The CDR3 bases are TGTGCCAGCTCACCACCATCCCTGGGGGCTTCCTACGAGCAGTACTTC. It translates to CASSPPSLGASYEQYF.

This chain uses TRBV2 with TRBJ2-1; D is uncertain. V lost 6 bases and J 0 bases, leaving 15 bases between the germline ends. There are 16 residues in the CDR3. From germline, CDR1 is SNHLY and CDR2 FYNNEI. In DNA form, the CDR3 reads TGTGCCAGCAGCCGAAAGGGCGGAAGCTCCTACAATGAGCAGTTCTTC. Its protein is CASSRKGGSSYNEQFF.

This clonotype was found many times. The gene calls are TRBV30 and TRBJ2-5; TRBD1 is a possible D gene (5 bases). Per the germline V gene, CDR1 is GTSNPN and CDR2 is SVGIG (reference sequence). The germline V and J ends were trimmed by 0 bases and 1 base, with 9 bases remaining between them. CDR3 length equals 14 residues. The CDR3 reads CAWSVVDIQETQYF. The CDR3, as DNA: TGTGCCTGGAGTGTAGTGGACATCCAAGAGACCCAGTACTTC.

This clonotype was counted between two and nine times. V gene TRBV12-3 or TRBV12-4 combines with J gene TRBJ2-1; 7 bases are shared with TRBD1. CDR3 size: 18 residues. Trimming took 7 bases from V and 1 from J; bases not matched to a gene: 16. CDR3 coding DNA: TGTGCCAGCACCCCCGGGACAGTCTCTTTATTTTCCTACAATGAGCAGTTCTTC. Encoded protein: CASTPGTVSLFSYNEQFF.

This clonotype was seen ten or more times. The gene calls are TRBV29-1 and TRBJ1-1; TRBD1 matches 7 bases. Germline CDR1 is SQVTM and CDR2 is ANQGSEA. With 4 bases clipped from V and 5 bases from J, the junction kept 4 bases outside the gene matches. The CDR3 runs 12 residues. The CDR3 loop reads CSVGQGETEAFF. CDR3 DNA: TGCAGCGTTGGCCAGGGGGAGACTGAAGCTTTCTTT.

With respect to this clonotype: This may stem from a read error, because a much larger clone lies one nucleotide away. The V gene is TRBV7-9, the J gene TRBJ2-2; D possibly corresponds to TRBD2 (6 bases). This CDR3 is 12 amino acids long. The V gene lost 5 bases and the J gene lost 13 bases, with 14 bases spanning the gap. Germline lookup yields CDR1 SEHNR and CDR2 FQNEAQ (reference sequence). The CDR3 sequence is CASSGEDRGLFF. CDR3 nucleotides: TGTGCCAGCAGCGGGGAGGACCGGGGGCTGTTTTTT.

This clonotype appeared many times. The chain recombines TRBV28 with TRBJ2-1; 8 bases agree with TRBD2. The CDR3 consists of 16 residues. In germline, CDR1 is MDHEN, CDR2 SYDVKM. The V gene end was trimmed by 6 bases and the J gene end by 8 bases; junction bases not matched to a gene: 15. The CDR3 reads CASSPSGTRVWDEQFF. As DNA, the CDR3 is TGTGCCAGCAGCCCCAGCGGGACTAGGGTTTGGGATGAGCAGTTCTTC. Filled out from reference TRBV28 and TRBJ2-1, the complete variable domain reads DVKVTQSSRYLVKRTGEKVFLECVQDMDHENMFWYRQDPGLGLRLIYFSYDVKMKEKGDIPEGYSVSREKKERFSLILESASTNQTSMYLCASSPSGTRVWDEQFFGPGTRLTVL.

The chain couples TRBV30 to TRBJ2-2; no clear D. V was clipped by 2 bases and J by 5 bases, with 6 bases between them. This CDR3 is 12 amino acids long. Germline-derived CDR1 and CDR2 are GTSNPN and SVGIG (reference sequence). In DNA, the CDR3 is TGTGCCTGGAGTCCGGATACCGGGGAGCTGTTTTTT. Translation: CAWSPDTGELFF.

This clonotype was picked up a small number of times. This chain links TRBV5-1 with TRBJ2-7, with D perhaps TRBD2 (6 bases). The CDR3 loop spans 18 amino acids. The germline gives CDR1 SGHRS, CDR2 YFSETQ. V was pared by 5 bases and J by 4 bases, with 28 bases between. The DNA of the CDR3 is TGCGCCAGCAGGTTTGGCCCCGGGGGTGAGGTTTGGATATACGAGCAGTACTTC. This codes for CASRFGPGGEVWIYEQYF.

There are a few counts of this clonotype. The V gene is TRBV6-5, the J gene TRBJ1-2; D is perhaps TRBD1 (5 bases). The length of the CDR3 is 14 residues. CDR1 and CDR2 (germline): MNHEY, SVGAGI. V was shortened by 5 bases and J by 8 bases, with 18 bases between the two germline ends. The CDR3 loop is CASSPYRDGGGYTF. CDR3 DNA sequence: TGTGCCAGCAGTCCCTACCGGGACGGAGGGGGCTACACCTTC.

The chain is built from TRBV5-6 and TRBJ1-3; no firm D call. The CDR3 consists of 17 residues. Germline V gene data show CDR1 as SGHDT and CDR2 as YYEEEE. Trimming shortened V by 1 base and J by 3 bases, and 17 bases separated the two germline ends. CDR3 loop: CASSLSSPRSLGNTIYF. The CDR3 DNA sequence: TGTGCCAGCAGCTTGTCGAGCCCCAGGAGCCTTGGAAACACCATATATTTT.

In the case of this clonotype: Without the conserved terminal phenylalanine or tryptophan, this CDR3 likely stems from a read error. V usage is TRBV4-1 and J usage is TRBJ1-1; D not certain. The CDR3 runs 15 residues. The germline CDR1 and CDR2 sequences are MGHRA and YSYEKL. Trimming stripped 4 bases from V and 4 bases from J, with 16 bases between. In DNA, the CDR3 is TGCGCCAGCAGCCTTCACCTTAATCAGATCACTGAAGCTTTCGTT. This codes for CASSLHLNQITEAFV.

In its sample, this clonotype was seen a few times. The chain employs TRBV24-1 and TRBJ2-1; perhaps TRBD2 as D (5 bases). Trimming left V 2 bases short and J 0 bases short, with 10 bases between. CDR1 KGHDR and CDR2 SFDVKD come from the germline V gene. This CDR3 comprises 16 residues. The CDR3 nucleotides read TGTGCCACCAGTGATTCGATCGGGGTCTCCTACAATGAGCAGTTCTTC. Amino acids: CATSDSIGVSYNEQFF.